This is a list of T cell receptor beta chains from one sample in a study of cytomegalovirus exposure and HLA in healthy donors. This table comes from immunoSEQ multiplex PCR, and its TCRdb copy is limited to in-frame clones, with some not included. The table includes about 180,000 clones, around 80% detected once. Sequenced sample: PBMCs. The source is a woman aged 40 to 55 in good health and CMV-seronegative. Each CDR3 is given with its conserved first and last residue. Fields, in order: J gene, D gene, V gene, clone size, CDR3 protein, CDR3 DNA. A D gene is named only where the DNA matches it firmly. The size field is filled for only some rows; it gives once, few, many or a size class.

j_gene: TRBJ2-3; d_gene: TRBD2; v_gene: TRBV29-1; abundance: NA; CDR3aa: CSVEGRLAGPGQYF; CDR3nt: TGCAGCGTTGAAGGAAGGCTAGCGGGGCCAGGACAGTATTTT
j_gene: TRBJ1-5; d_gene: NA; v_gene: TRBV7-2; abundance: NA; CDR3aa: CASSKLGTAGVNQPQHF; CDR3nt: TGTGCCAGCAGCAAACTGGGGACCGCGGGGGTTAATCAGCCCCAGCATTTT
j_gene: TRBJ1-1; d_gene: NA; v_gene: TRBV7-3; abundance: NA; CDR3aa: CASSLGATEAFF; CDR3nt: TGTGCCAGCAGCTTAGGGGCCACTGAAGCTTTCTTT
j_gene: TRBJ1-3; d_gene: NA; v_gene: TRBV30; abundance: NA; CDR3aa: CAWRVPGKGDTIYF; CDR3nt: TGTGCCTGGAGGGTCCCAGGGAAAGGGGACACCATATATTTT
j_gene: TRBJ2-6; d_gene: TRBD1; v_gene: TRBV11-1; abundance: NA; CDR3aa: CASSFRTGGSGANVLTF; CDR3nt: TGTGCCAGCAGCTTCAGGACAGGGGGCTCTGGGGCCAACGTCCTGACTTTC
j_gene: TRBJ2-3; d_gene: NA; v_gene: TRBV5-6; abundance: once; CDR3aa: CASSLAPVSTDTQYF; CDR3nt: TGTGCCAGCAGCTTGGCCCCAGTAAGCACAGATACGCAGTATTTT
j_gene: TRBJ1-2; d_gene: NA; v_gene: TRBV19; abundance: NA; CDR3aa: CASSMGPLNGYTF; CDR3nt: TGTGCCAGTAGTATGGGCCCACTCAATGGCTACACCTTC
j_gene: TRBJ2-5; d_gene: TRBD1; v_gene: TRBV5-1; abundance: NA; CDR3aa: CASTGGQGSEQYF; CDR3nt: TGCGCCAGCACCGGGGGACAGGGGAGTGAGCAGTACTTC
j_gene: TRBJ2-1; d_gene: NA; v_gene: TRBV13; abundance: NA; CDR3aa: CASSWTINEQFF; CDR3nt: TGTGCCAGCAGCTGGACTATCAATGAGCAGTTCTTC
j_gene: TRBJ2-1; d_gene: NA; v_gene: TRBV6-5; abundance: once; CDR3aa: CASSRLVAEYNEQFF; CDR3nt: TGTGCCAGCAGTCGCTTGGTAGCGGAGTACAATGAGCAGTTCTTC
j_gene: TRBJ1-1; d_gene: NA; v_gene: TRBV7-6; abundance: NA; CDR3aa: CASSRGQYTEAFF; CDR3nt: TGTGCCAGCAGCAGAGGACAGTACACTGAAGCTTTCTTT
j_gene: TRBJ2-1; d_gene: TRBD1; v_gene: TRBV9; abundance: NA; CDR3aa: CASSVDIGTGRGNEQFF; CDR3nt: TGTGCCAGCAGCGTAGATATTGGGACAGGGAGGGGCAATGAGCAGTTCTTC
j_gene: TRBJ2-7; d_gene: TRBD1; v_gene: TRBV15; abundance: NA; CDR3aa: CATSRGQGAYEQYF; CDR3nt: TGTGCCACCAGCAGAGGACAGGGGGCCTACGAGCAGTACTTC
j_gene: TRBJ2-5; d_gene: TRBD2; v_gene: TRBV19; abundance: few; CDR3aa: CASSGTTQETQYF; CDR3nt: TGTGCCAGTAGTGGGACTACTCAAGAGACCCAGTACTTC
j_gene: TRBJ1-4; d_gene: NA; v_gene: TRBV6-1; abundance: NA; CDR3aa: CASSQGVSNEKLFF; CDR3nt: TGTGCCAGCAGCCAGGGCGTCTCTAATGAAAAACTGTTTTTT
j_gene: TRBJ2-2; d_gene: NA; v_gene: TRBV5-1; abundance: NA; CDR3aa: CASSFRTAPGELFF; CDR3nt: TGCGCCAGCAGCTTCCGGACAGCCCCCGGGGAGCTGTTTTTT
j_gene: TRBJ2-2; d_gene: NA; v_gene: TRBV19; abundance: once; CDR3aa: CASSLQAGSPTGELFF; CDR3nt: TGTGCCAGTAGTCTCCAAGCCGGGAGCCCCACCGGGGAGCTGTTTTTT
j_gene: TRBJ2-3; d_gene: NA; v_gene: TRBV10-3; abundance: NA; CDR3aa: CAISESWTRTDTQYF; CDR3nt: TGTGCCATCAGTGAGTCTTGGACTCGTACAGATACGCAGTATTTT
j_gene: TRBJ1-2; d_gene: NA; v_gene: TRBV30; abundance: NA; CDR3aa: CAGGRVGGKDGYTF; CDR3nt: TGTGCCGGGGGTCGCGTTGGAGGGAAGGATGGCTACACCTTC
j_gene: TRBJ2-5; d_gene: TRBD2; v_gene: TRBV7-9; abundance: NA; CDR3aa: CASSLLAGIQETQYF; CDR3nt: TGTGCCAGCAGCTTGCTAGCGGGCATCCAAGAGACCCAGTACTTC
j_gene: TRBJ2-7; d_gene: NA; v_gene: TRBV18; abundance: NA; CDR3aa: CASSTGTYEQYF; CDR3nt: TGTGCCAGCTCGACAGGAACCTACGAGCAGTACTTC
j_gene: TRBJ1-2; d_gene: TRBD1; v_gene: TRBV5-1; abundance: once; CDR3aa: CASSGGTELPNYGYTF; CDR3nt: TGCGCCAGCAGCGGCGGGACAGAACTCCCTAACTATGGCTACACCTTC
j_gene: TRBJ2-3; d_gene: NA; v_gene: TRBV10-3; abundance: NA; CDR3aa: CAISVGLEVDTQYF; CDR3nt: TGTGCCATCAGTGTTGGACTGGAGGTAGATACGCAGTATTTT
j_gene: TRBJ2-7; d_gene: TRBD2; v_gene: TRBV19; abundance: NA; CDR3aa: CASSSGTSGHEQYF; CDR3nt: TGTGCCAGTAGTTCCGGGACTAGCGGTCACGAGCAGTACTTC
j_gene: TRBJ2-5; d_gene: TRBD1; v_gene: TRBV5-4; abundance: few; CDR3aa: CASSSPQQGSWETQYF; CDR3nt: TGTGCCAGCAGCTCTCCTCAACAGGGGAGTTGGGAGACCCAGTACTTC
j_gene: TRBJ2-5; d_gene: NA; v_gene: TRBV4-1; abundance: NA; CDR3aa: CASSRTGRQETQYF; CDR3nt: TGCGCCAGCAGCCGAACAGGGCGCCAAGAGACCCAGTACTTC
j_gene: TRBJ2-6; d_gene: TRBD2; v_gene: TRBV7-3; abundance: NA; CDR3aa: CASSLRPSGPGSGANVLTF; CDR3nt: TGTGCCAGCAGCTTAAGGCCTAGCGGCCCGGGCTCTGGGGCCAACGTCCTGACTTTC
j_gene: TRBJ2-3; d_gene: NA; v_gene: TRBV12-2; abundance: NA; CDR3aa: CASRLVERGRLAGADTQYF; CDR3nt: TGTGCAAGTCGCTTAGTGGAAAGGGGGCGGCTAGCGGGAGCAGATACGCAGTATTTT
j_gene: TRBJ2-7; d_gene: TRBD2; v_gene: TRBV4-2; abundance: NA; CDR3aa: CASSGVERGEQYF; CDR3nt: TGTGCCAGCAGCGGTGTAGAGCGGGGAGAGCAGTACTTC
j_gene: TRBJ2-6; d_gene: NA; v_gene: TRBV7-3; abundance: NA; CDR3aa: CASSMTASGGANVLTF; CDR3nt: TGTGCCAGCAGCATGACCGCATCGGGAGGGGCCAACGTCCTGACTTTC
j_gene: TRBJ1-1; d_gene: NA; v_gene: TRBV9; abundance: few; CDR3aa: CASSVAGGGLNTEAFF; CDR3nt: TGTGCCAGCAGCGTGGCCGGGGGGGGATTGAACACTGAAGCTTTCTTT
j_gene: TRBJ2-5; d_gene: NA; v_gene: TRBV5-1; abundance: few; CDR3aa: CASSLSSAQETQYF; CDR3nt: TGCGCCAGCAGCTTGAGCTCTGCACAAGAGACCCAGTACTTC
j_gene: TRBJ1-5; d_gene: TRBD1; v_gene: TRBV7-2; abundance: NA; CDR3aa: CASSLLGTGDQPQHF; CDR3nt: TGTGCCAGCAGCTTATTAGGGACAGGGGATCAGCCCCAGCATTTT
j_gene: TRBJ2-1; d_gene: TRBD2; v_gene: TRBV5-6; abundance: NA; CDR3aa: CASSLWTSGTLYNEQFF; CDR3nt: TGTGCCAGCAGCCTCTGGACTAGCGGGACTCTTTACAATGAGCAGTTCTTC
j_gene: TRBJ1-1; d_gene: NA; v_gene: TRBV5-4; abundance: NA; CDR3aa: CASSARRGANTEAFF; CDR3nt: TGTGCCAGCAGCGCCCGCCGGGGGGCGAACACTGAAGCTTTCTTT
j_gene: TRBJ2-6; d_gene: NA; v_gene: TRBV11-2; abundance: NA; CDR3aa: CASLTSYRADTTGANVLTF; CDR3nt: TGTGCCAGCCTTACGTCATACAGGGCAGATACTACTGGGGCCAACGTCCTGACTTTC
j_gene: TRBJ2-1; d_gene: NA; v_gene: TRBV6-5; abundance: NA; CDR3aa: CASSTFEGTYNEQFF; CDR3nt: TGTGCCAGCAGTACCTTTGAGGGCACCTACAATGAGCAGTTCTTC
j_gene: TRBJ1-5; d_gene: NA; v_gene: TRBV7-9; abundance: NA; CDR3aa: CASSPDTGMGQPQHF; CDR3nt: TGTGCCAGCAGCCCGGACACAGGGATGGGTCAGCCCCAGCATTTT
j_gene: TRBJ2-5; d_gene: TRBD2; v_gene: TRBV27; abundance: NA; CDR3aa: CASSVIAGGPRETQYF; CDR3nt: TGTGCCAGCAGTGTCATAGCGGGAGGGCCTAGGGAGACCCAGTACTTC
j_gene: TRBJ2-1; d_gene: NA; v_gene: TRBV29-1; abundance: NA; CDR3aa: CSVEIRGEQFF; CDR3nt: TGCAGCGTTGAAATTAGAGGTGAGCAGTTCTTC
j_gene: TRBJ1-6; d_gene: NA; v_gene: TRBV10-3; abundance: few; CDR3aa: CAISEGTGTDDSPLHF; CDR3nt: TGTGCCATCAGTGAGGGCACCGGGACTGATGATTCACCCCTCCACTTT
j_gene: TRBJ2-7; d_gene: TRBD1; v_gene: TRBV9; abundance: NA; CDR3aa: CASSPRQGAIYEQYF; CDR3nt: TGTGCCAGCAGCCCTCGACAGGGGGCTATCTACGAGCAGTACTTC
j_gene: TRBJ1-1; d_gene: NA; v_gene: TRBV7-9; abundance: few; CDR3aa: CASSPPRPEAFF; CDR3nt: TGTGCCAGCAGCCCCCCCAGGCCTGAAGCTTTCTTT
j_gene: TRBJ1-5; d_gene: NA; v_gene: TRBV5-6; abundance: NA; CDR3aa: CASSYYSNQPQHF; CDR3nt: TGTGCCAGCAGCTATTATAGCAATCAGCCCCAGCATTTT
j_gene: TRBJ1-3; d_gene: TRBD1; v_gene: TRBV30; abundance: NA; CDR3aa: CASAGVRGIGNTIYF; CDR3nt: TGTGCCTCGGCCGGGGTCAGGGGGATTGGAAACACCATATATTTT
j_gene: TRBJ2-7; d_gene: TRBD2; v_gene: TRBV5-6; abundance: once; CDR3aa: CASSQAGGLSYEQYF; CDR3nt: TGTGCCAGCAGCCAAGCGGGAGGACTGTCCTACGAGCAGTACTTC
j_gene: TRBJ2-5; d_gene: TRBD2; v_gene: TRBV13; abundance: few; CDR3aa: CASSLGTSGRRLDETQYF; CDR3nt: TGTGCCAGCAGCTTGGGGACTAGCGGGAGGAGGTTGGATGAGACCCAGTACTTC
j_gene: TRBJ1-1; d_gene: TRBD1; v_gene: TRBV11-3; abundance: few; CDR3aa: CASSLGDRRDTEAFF; CDR3nt: TGTGCCAGCAGCTTAGGGGACAGGAGGGACACTGAAGCTTTCTTT
j_gene: TRBJ1-3; d_gene: NA; v_gene: TRBV7-6; abundance: NA; CDR3aa: CASSLATGGNTIYF; CDR3nt: TGTGCCAGCAGCTTAGCTACAGGAGGAAACACCATATATTTT
j_gene: TRBJ1-2; d_gene: NA; v_gene: TRBV7-9; abundance: once; CDR3aa: CASSSYLDRYTYGYTF; CDR3nt: TGTGCCAGCAGCTCCTATTTAGACAGGTATACCTATGGCTACACCTTC
j_gene: TRBJ1-2; d_gene: TRBD1; v_gene: TRBV6-1; abundance: NA; CDR3aa: CASTPGGPRNYGYTF; CDR3nt: TGTGCCTCCACCCCAGGGGGCCCAAGGAACTATGGCTACACCTTC
j_gene: TRBJ2-7; d_gene: TRBD1; v_gene: TRBV5-1; abundance: NA; CDR3aa: CASSKGGQDYEQYF; CDR3nt: TGCGCCAGCAGCAAAGGTGGACAGGACTACGAGCAGTACTTC
j_gene: TRBJ2-3; d_gene: NA; v_gene: TRBV5-4; abundance: NA; CDR3aa: CASSLDPSSTDTQYF; CDR3nt: TGTGCCAGCAGCCTAGACCCTTCGAGCACAGATACGCAGTATTTT